This note documents a single T cell receptor (beta chain) sequence. What it recognizes is unknown. Assay: immunoSEQ multiplex PCR; the TCRdb copy retains only in-frame clones and omits some. The table has around 60,000 clones, around three quarters seen once; the top ten hold under 7%. Germline trimming cut 4 bases from V and 10 bases from J; bases unmatched to any gene: 13. Germline V gives CDR1 SGDLS, CDR2 YYNGEE. The CDR3 runs to 16 residues. This sample's time point: blood 2 weeks post-SBRT. Noted treatment: 15 Gy SBRT to primary tumor, nephrectomy 4 weeks later. The data stem from a study of radiation and T cells in renal cell carcinoma. Study context: Nephrectomy followed 15 Gy stereotactic body radiation by 4 weeks.

Study-wide points: Pretreatment tumor biopsies were lacking, so baseline clonotypes are unknown. In blood, top tumor clones expanded by 2 weeks, shrinking by 4.

The input for sequencing was blood, taken from a patient whose treatment included radiotherapy and nephrectomy. The chain is built from TRBV9 and TRBJ2-1; TRBD2 agrees at 11 bases. The clonotype comes from a man in his sixties with renal cell carcinoma. The CDR3 region has the DNA TGTGCCAGCAGCCCGAAGACGTCTAGCGGGAGGATGGAGCAGTTCTTC. It yields the protein CASSPKTSSGRMEQFF.